This T cell receptor beta chain was sequenced during a study of tumor and adjacent non-tumor tissue in lung cancer. Background on the study: Patients comprised 12 adenocarcinoma, a couple of squamous cell carcinoma and 1 small cell lung cancer.

This clonotype was seen a single time. A much larger clone differs from this one at a single base, so this may be a read error. This CDR3 is built from 13 residues. In germline, CDR1 is DFQATT, CDR2 SNEGSKA (reference sequence). The library came from three nested PCR rounds adapted from ARM-PCR protocols. TCRdb fed the multiplex PCR reads into MiXCR, producing one record per CDR3 protein. The table lists around 99,000 distinct CDR3 sequences, roughly two thirds of them singletons. The template was RNA from unsorted bulk tissue. The normal lung tissue was taken more than 3 cm from the tumor edge. The TCR comes from a man aged 55-75 years with non-small cell lung cancer. Source material: distant non-tumor lung tissue. V usage is TRBV20-1 and J usage is TRBJ2-1; no firm D call. The DNA for the CDR3 is TGCAGTGCTAGATCCGATTATTACAATGGGCAGTTCTTC. This gives the protein CSARSDYYNGQFF.